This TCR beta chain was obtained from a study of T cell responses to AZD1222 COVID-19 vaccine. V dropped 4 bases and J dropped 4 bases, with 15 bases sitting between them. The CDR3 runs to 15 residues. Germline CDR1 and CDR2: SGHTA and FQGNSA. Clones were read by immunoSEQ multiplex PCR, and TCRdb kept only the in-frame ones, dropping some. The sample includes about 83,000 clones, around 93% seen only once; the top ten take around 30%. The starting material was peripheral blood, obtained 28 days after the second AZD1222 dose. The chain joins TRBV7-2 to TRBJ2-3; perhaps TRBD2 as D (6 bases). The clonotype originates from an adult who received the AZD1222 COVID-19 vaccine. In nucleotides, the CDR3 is TGTGCCAGCAGCTCCGTAGCGGATCCCGCAGATACGCAGTATTTT. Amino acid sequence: CASSSVADPADTQYF.